This is a list of T cell receptor beta chains from one sample in a study of blood T cell repertoires in COVID-19. Sequenced by immunoSEQ multiplex PCR; TCRdb stores in-frame clones only, minus some. There are roughly 78,000 clones in the sample; about 89% occur only once, and 1.5% to 2.5% lies in the top ten. Sequencing used peripheral blood. The receptors were gathered from a woman in her fifties or sixties with acute or convalescent COVID-19. Each CDR3 is given with its conserved first and last residue. D genes are given only for firm matches. Clone size is stated in some rows and not others, as once, few, many or a class when expanded.

j_call d_call cdr3_length clone_size v_call cdr3_nt cdr3_aa
TRBJ2-5 TRBD2 15 - TRBV19 TGTGCCAGTAGTCCCTCCGGGACTAGCTTGGAGACCCAGTACTTC CASSPSGTSLETQYF
TRBJ1-1 - 14 once TRBV6-5 TGTGCCAGCAGCCAGAGGGGAGGGAACACTGAAGCTTTCTTT CASSQRGGNTEAFF
TRBJ1-1 - 14 - TRBV28 TGTGCCAGCAGCCCAGTGACCCGAGGAACTGAAGCTTTCTTT CASSPVTRGTEAFF
TRBJ1-1 - 17 - TRBV5-5 TGTGCCAGCAGCCTGGGGTTGCAGGGGAGAAAGGACACTGAAGCTTTCTTT CASSLGLQGRKDTEAFF
TRBJ2-3 TRBD1 15 - TRBV5-4 TGTGCCAGCAGCTTACCGGGACAGAGCACAGATACGCAGTATTTT CASSLPGQSTDTQYF
TRBJ2-5 - 12 - TRBV30 TGTGCCTGGAGCAGGGGGGAAGAGACCCAGTACTTC CAWSRGEETQYF
TRBJ2-7 TRBD2 14 once TRBV6-6 TGTGCCAGCAGTTACCCGACTAGCGTTTACGAGCAGTACTTC CASSYPTSVYEQYF
TRBJ2-1 TRBD2 18 - TRBV6-2/TRBV6-3 TGTGCCAGCAGTTACTCGGGTGATGCGGGAGAAAGGTACAATGAGCAGTTCTTC CASSYSGDAGERYNEQFF
TRBJ2-1 - 13 - TRBV7-2 TGTGCCAGCAGCTTCCAGCGTAACAATGAGCAGTTCTTC CASSFQRNNEQFF
TRBJ2-1 TRBD2 18 - TRBV4-1 TGCGCCAGCAGCCCTGAGGATAGCGGGAGGGCCTTTCTCAATGAGCAGTTCTTC CASSPEDSGRAFLNEQFF
TRBJ1-2 TRBD1 14 - TRBV2 TGTGCCAGCCAAAGGACAGGGAACTCCTATGGCTACACCTTC CASQRTGNSYGYTF
TRBJ2-3 - 14 - TRBV9 TGTGCCAGCAGCATAGGGACTCTCACAGATACGCAGTATTTT CASSIGTLTDTQYF
TRBJ1-5 - 14 - TRBV28 TGTGCCAGCAGTTACAGGGCTGGCAATCAGCCCCAGCATTTT CASSYRAGNQPQHF
TRBJ2-1 - 14 - TRBV7-9 TGTGCCAGCAGCTTAAAGGCTAGCGTCAATGAGCAGTTCTTC CASSLKASVNEQFF
TRBJ2-5 - 16 - TRBV7-2 TGTGCCAGCAGCTTAGTTGGGGGGGGCCCACAAGAGACCCAGTACTTC CASSLVGGGPQETQYF
TRBJ2-7 - 13 once TRBV3-1/TRBV3-2 TGTGCCAGCAGAATAACAGGGTCCTACGGGCAGTACTTC CASRITGSYGQYF
TRBJ2-7 TRBD2 14 - TRBV2 TGTGCCAGCGGACTAGCGGGGTTCTCCTACGAGCAGTACTTC CASGLAGFSYEQYF
TRBJ2-5 - 11 few TRBV5-1 TGCGCGAGTAAGGGGCAAGAGACCCAGTACTTC CASKGQETQYF
TRBJ1-2 - 15 - TRBV5-4 TGTGCCAGCAGCAAAGGACACCCTGCTAACTATGGCTACACCTTC CASSKGHPANYGYTF
TRBJ2-2 - 16 few TRBV18 TGTGCCAGCTCACCATTCGGACAGACAAACACCGGGGAGCTGTTTTTT CASSPFGQTNTGELFF
TRBJ2-1 TRBD2 17 few TRBV6-2/TRBV6-3 TGTGCCAGCAGTTACTCGGAGTGGCGGGGGATCTACAATGAGCAGTTCTTC CASSYSEWRGIYNEQFF
TRBJ1-3 - 13 once TRBV20-1 TGCAGTGCTAGTCAGGGCTCTGGAAACACCATATATTTT CSASQGSGNTIYF
TRBJ2-1 - 12 - TRBV6-5 TGTGCCAGCGTAGGGCTAGGGGATGAGCAGTTCTTC CASVGLGDEQFF